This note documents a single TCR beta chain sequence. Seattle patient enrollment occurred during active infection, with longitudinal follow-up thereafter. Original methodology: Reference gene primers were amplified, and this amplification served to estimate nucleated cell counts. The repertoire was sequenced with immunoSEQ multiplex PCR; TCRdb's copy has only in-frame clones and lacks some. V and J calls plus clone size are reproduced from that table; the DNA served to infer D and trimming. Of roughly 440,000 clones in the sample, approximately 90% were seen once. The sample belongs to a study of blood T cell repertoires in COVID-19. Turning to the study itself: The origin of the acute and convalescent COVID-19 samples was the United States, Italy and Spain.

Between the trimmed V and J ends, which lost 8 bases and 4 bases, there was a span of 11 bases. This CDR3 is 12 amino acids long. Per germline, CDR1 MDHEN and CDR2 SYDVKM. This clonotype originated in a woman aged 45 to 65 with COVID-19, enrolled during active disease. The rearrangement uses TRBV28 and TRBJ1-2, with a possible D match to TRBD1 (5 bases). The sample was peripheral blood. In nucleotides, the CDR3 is TGTGCCAGCGTCGACAGAACCTATGGCTACACCTTC. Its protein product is CASVDRTYGYTF.